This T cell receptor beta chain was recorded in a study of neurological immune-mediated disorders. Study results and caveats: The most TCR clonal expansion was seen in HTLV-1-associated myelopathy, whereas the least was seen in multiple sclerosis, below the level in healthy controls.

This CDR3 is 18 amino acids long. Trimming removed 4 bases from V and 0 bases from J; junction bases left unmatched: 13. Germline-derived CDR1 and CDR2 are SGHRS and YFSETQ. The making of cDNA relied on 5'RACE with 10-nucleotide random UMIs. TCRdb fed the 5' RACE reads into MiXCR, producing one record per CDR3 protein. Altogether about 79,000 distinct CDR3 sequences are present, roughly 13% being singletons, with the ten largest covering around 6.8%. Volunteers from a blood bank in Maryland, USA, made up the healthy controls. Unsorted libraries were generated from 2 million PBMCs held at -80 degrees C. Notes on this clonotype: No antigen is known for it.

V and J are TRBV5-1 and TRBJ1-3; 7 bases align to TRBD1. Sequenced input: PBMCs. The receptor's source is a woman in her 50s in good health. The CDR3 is CASSRDSGFRGSGNTIYF. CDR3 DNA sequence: TGCGCCAGCAGCCGGGACAGCGGGTTTAGGGGCTCTGGAAACACCATATATTTT.